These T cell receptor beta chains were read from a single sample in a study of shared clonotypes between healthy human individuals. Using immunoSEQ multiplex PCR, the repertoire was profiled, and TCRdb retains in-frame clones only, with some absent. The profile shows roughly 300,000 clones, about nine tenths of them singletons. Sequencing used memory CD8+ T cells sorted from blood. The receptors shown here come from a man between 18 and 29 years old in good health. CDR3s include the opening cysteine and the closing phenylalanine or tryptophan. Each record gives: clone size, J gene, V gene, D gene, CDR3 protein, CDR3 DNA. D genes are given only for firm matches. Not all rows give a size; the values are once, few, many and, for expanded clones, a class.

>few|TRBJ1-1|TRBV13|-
CASSSPSGGNTEAFF
TGTGCCAGCAGCTCCCCCTCGGGAGGGAACACTGAAGCTTTCTTT
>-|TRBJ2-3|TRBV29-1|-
CSVLPGVTDTQYF
TGCAGCGTACTTCCGGGGGTCACAGATACGCAGTATTTT
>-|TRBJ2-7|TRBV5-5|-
CASSLSWSTSRYEQYF
TGTGCCAGCAGCTTGTCCTGGTCGACTTCCCGCTACGAGCAGTACTTC
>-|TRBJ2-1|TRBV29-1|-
CSVAGSEHYNEQFF
TGCAGCGTTGCCGGGAGTGAACACTACAATGAGCAGTTCTTC
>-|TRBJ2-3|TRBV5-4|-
CASRTSSTDTQYF
TGTGCCAGCAGGACCTCAAGCACAGATACGCAGTATTTT
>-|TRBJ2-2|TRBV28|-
CASSLGQYTGELFF
TGTGCCAGCAGTTTAGGGCAGTACACCGGGGAGCTGTTTTTT
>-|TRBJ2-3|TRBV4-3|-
CASSQDFMALIDTDTQYF
TGCGCCAGCAGCCAAGATTTTATGGCCCTCATCGACACAGATACGCAGTATTTT
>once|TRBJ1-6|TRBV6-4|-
CASSASLWGYNSPLHF
TGTGCCAGCAGTGCCTCCCTTTGGGGATATAATTCACCCCTCCACTTT
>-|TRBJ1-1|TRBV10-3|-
CAISESHSVNTEAFF
TGTGCCATCAGTGAGAGTCACTCAGTGAACACTGAAGCTTTCTTT
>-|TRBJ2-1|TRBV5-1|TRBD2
CASSLIGGSDEQFF
TGCGCCAGCAGCTTGATAGGCGGGAGTGATGAGCAGTTCTTC
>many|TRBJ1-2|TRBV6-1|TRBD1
CASSEGDRLPNYGYTF
TGTGCCAGCAGTGAAGGGGACAGACTCCCTAACTATGGCTACACCTTC
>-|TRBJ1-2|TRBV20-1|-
CSAIVGYTF
TGCAGTGCTATTGTTGGCTACACCTTC
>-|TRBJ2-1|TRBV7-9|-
CASSYPRSGYNEQFF
TGTGCCAGCAGCTATCCCCGATCTGGCTACAATGAGCAGTTCTTC
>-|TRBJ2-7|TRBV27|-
CASSFARGRYEQYF
TGTGCCAGCAGTTTCGCCAGGGGAAGGTACGAGCAGTACTTC
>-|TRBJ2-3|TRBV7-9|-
CASRMDTQYF
TGTGCCAGCAGGATGGATACGCAGTATTTT
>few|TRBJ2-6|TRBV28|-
CASTDGVSGANVLTF
TGTGCCAGCACTGACGGGGTATCTGGGGCCAACGTCCTGACTTTC
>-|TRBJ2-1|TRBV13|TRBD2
CASSLAGLVVHNEQFF
TGTGCCAGCAGCTTAGCCGGACTAGTGGTCCACAATGAGCAGTTCTTC